Below, 17 T cell receptor beta chains from the same sample are listed, as sequenced in a study of Graves' ophthalmopathy and Graves' hyperthyroidism. Researchers took RNA transcripts and amplified TCR beta CDR3 regions from them. Following a first-round RT-PCR that used HTBI primers, a second-round multiplex PCR was carried out. TCRdb re-called the multiplex PCR reads with MiXCR, one entry per CDR3 protein. This sample has hundreds of thousands of distinct CDR3 sequences; over 20% occur once, and the top ten carry roughly 6.9%. Sequenced input: peripheral blood. All receptors come from a woman under 30 with stable Graves' hyperthyroidism. Some clones in this sample may be carry-over from other donors' samples.

This chain connects TRBV10-3 to TRBJ1-5; D call uncertain. Trimming took off 11 bases at V and 5 bases at J, with 16 bases between the two ends. CDR1 is ENHRY, CDR2 SYGVKD, per germline. This CDR3 spans 13 amino acids. As DNA, the CDR3 is TGTGCCCTAGAGCCCCTAGGACATCAGCCCCAGCATTTT. Residues: CALEPLGHQPQHF.

This clonotype appeared many times. V usage is TRBV6-1 and J usage is TRBJ2-5, with 9 bases matching TRBD1. Unmatched junction bases numbered 4, after V lost 3 bases and J lost 5 bases. The V gene's germline CDR1 is MNHNS and CDR2 SASEGT. This CDR3 contains 14 residues. Here the CDR3 reads CASSEDRGRETQYF. CDR3 bases: TGTGCCAGCAGTGAGGACAGGGGCCGTGAGACCCAGTACTTC.

The genes are TRBV6-2 or TRBV6-3 and TRBJ2-7; no clear D gene. Germline CDR1 is MNHEY and CDR2 is SVGEGT. V shed 3 bases and J shed 3 bases, with 9 bases lying between them. There are 13 residues in the CDR3. CDR3 loop: CASSYKVYYEQYF. CDR3 coding DNA: TGTGCCAGCAGTTATAAGGTGTACTACGAGCAGTACTTC.

This clonotype came up a few times. This sequence joins TRBV7-3 and TRBJ2-7; tentatively, D is TRBD2 (6 bases). The CDR3 sequence is 13 residues long. Germline V lookup: CDR1 SGHTA, CDR2 FQGTGA. V lost 1 base to trimming and J lost 6 bases, with 10 bases between them. This CDR3 reads CASSLNGGREQYF. The DNA of the CDR3 is TGTGCCAGCAGCTTAAACGGGGGTCGCGAGCAGTACTTC.

The sample holds many counts of this clonotype. The chain employs TRBV28 and TRBJ2-7, with TRBD2 identical over 10 bases. The V gene end was trimmed by 9 bases and the J gene end by 0 bases; junction bases not matched to a gene: 11. CDR3 length: 16 residues. Germline V gene data show CDR1 as MDHEN and CDR2 as SYDVKM. The CDR3 nucleotides are TGTGCCAGTGGGCCCCTTATAGCGGGAGGCTCCTACGAGCAGTACTTC. Protein sequence: CASGPLIAGGSYEQYF.

This clonotype was recorded at least ten times. The chain carries TRBV5-1 and TRBJ1-2; possible D gene TRBD1, 5 bases. CDR1 is SGHRS and CDR2 is YFSETQ in the germline V gene. Trimming removed 0 bases at V and 0 bases at J, with 12 bases between. This CDR3 spans 16 amino acids. The CDR3 bases are TGCGCCAGCAGCTTGGCCATCGGGACGGCTAACTATGGCTACACCTTC. Translated, it gives CASSLAIGTANYGYTF.

V and J are TRBV12-3 or TRBV12-4 and TRBJ2-2, with D perhaps TRBD1 (5 bases). Trimming pared 5 bases from V and 2 bases from J, leaving 15 bases between. The CDR3 runs to 16 residues. CDR3 region: CASSQSGRANTGELFF. The CDR3, as DNA: TGTGCCAGCAGTCAGTCTGGCAGGGCCAACACCGGGGAGCTGTTTTTT.

This clonotype was observed at least ten times. The chain joins TRBV6-5 to TRBJ1-2; D is unresolved. The V gene's germline CDR1 is MNHEY and CDR2 SVGAGI. The CDR3 runs to 13 residues. Trimming removed 8 bases from V and 2 bases from J, with 12 bases in between. CDR3 nucleotides: TGTGCCAGCCTGGTGCGCAACAACTATGGCTACACCTTC. Translated, it gives CASLVRNNYGYTF.

This chain joins TRBV6-5 and TRBJ2-7; D ambiguous. Germline CDR1 reads MNHEY; CDR2 reads SVGAGI. This CDR3 has 11 amino acids. Trimming left V 4 bases short and J 7 bases short, with 8 bases between. Here the CDR3 reads CASSWRREQYF. The CDR3 nucleotides are TGTGCCAGCAGTTGGCGCCGGGAGCAGTACTTC.

This clonotype was found many times. V gene TRBV28 combines with J gene TRBJ1-1, with D hard to call. V lost 4 bases, J lost 7 bases, and 13 bases lay in between. The CDR3 covers 13 residues. Germline values: CDR1 MDHEN, CDR2 SYDVKM. The CDR3 region is CASSSTKEGEAFF. CDR3 in DNA: TGTGCCAGCAGTTCGACCAAGGAGGGTGAAGCTTTCTTT.

The chain couples TRBV12-3 or TRBV12-4 to TRBJ2-2, with D unresolved. This CDR3 comprises 15 residues. Trimming cost V 1 base and J 0 bases, with 6 bases left between them. This CDR3 is CASSLVSANTGELFF. The CDR3 nucleotides are TGTGCCAGCAGTTTAGTGTCGGCGAACACCGGGGAGCTGTTTTTT.

The chain uses TRBV6-5 and TRBJ1-2; D remains unclear. Deletions cut 5 bases from V and 4 bases from J, with 17 bases between. Germline-derived CDR1 and CDR2 are MNHEY and SVGAGI. The CDR3 contains 15 residues. The CDR3 region has the DNA TGTGCCAGCAGTCAGACCCTGGGCGAAGGCTATGGCTACACCTTC. This translates into CASSQTLGEGYGYTF.

The chain uses TRBV28 and TRBJ2-5; weak D call: TRBD1 (6 bases). V was cut by 4 bases and J by 3 bases, with 21 bases left in between. This CDR3 region has 17 residues. Germline assignment: CDR1 MDHEN and CDR2 SYDVKM. The CDR3: CASSSLHPQGSEETQYF. The DNA of the CDR3 is TGTGCCAGCAGTTCCCTTCACCCACAGGGTTCGGAAGAGACCCAGTACTTC.

This chain links TRBV5-1 with TRBJ1-1; maybe TRBD1 (6 bases). Germline assignment: CDR1 SGHRS and CDR2 YFSETQ. This CDR3 is 16 amino acids long. Trimming cost V 3 bases and J 0 bases, with 15 bases left between them. The CDR3 coding sequence is TGCGCCAGCAGCTCTGATCCCCAGGGGATGAACACTGAAGCTTTCTTT. Its translation: CASSSDPQGMNTEAFF.

CDR3 loop: CASTNPVGTGSHEQYF. For the CDR3, the DNA is TGTGCCAGTACCAATCCCGTCGGGACAGGGAGCCACGAGCAGTACTTC. This rearrangement joins TRBV19 to TRBJ2-7, with 9 bases aligning to TRBD1. The CDR3 spans 16 residues. V lost 7 bases to trimming and J lost 5 bases; unmatched junction nucleotides: 15. From germline, CDR1 is LNHDA and CDR2 SQIVND (reference sequence).

At least ten counts were recorded for this clonotype. The CDR3 region is CASSGGQPMNTEAFF. CDR3 nucleotide sequence: TGTGCCAGCAGTGGCGGTCAACCTATGAACACTGAAGCTTTCTTT. V is TRBV12-3 or TRBV12-4 and J is TRBJ1-1, with D uncertain. The CDR3 has 15 residues. V lost 5 bases, J lost 0 bases, and 13 bases lay in between.

The table lists this clonotype with a few counts. A much larger clonotype is one base distant, so this may be a read error. This sequence joins TRBV12-3 or TRBV12-4 and TRBJ2-6; D is unresolved. V lost 3 bases, J lost 0 bases, and 6 bases lay in between. This CDR3 has 15 residues. The CDR3 DNA sequence: TGTGCCAGCAGTTTGGACCGCTCTGGGGCCAACGTCCTGACTTTC. Residues: CASSLDRSGANVLTF.